A selection of T cell receptor beta chains follows, all from one sample in a study of OX40 agonist ivuxolimab in advanced cancers. TCRdb's copy holds only in-frame clones and misses some; the assay was immunoSEQ multiplex PCR. The profile shows approximately 70,000 clones, around 90% of them singletons. The specimen comprised CD4+ or CD8+ T cells sorted from blood, sampled in a trial of the OX40 agonist ivuxolimab. Every receptor here comes from an adult with an advanced solid tumor such as melanoma, head and neck, liver or kidney cancer. Each CDR3 is given with its conserved first and last residue. D genes are given only for firm matches. Clone sizes are given selectively: once, few, many, or a class where the clone is expanded.

V	D	J	size	DNA	CDR3
TRBV28	TRBD1	TRBJ1-1	.	TGTGCCAGCATGCCAGGGGGCTTTACTGAAGCTTTCTTT	CASMPGGFTEAFF
TRBV7-8	TRBD1	TRBJ1-3	.	TGTGCCAGCAGAGGGGACAGCCACTCTGGAAACACCATATATTTT	CASRGDSHSGNTIYF
TRBV7-9	TRBD1	TRBJ1-1	.	TGTGCCAGCAGCTTTCTTGAACAGGGGAGGCGTGCTTTCTTT	CASSFLEQGRRAFF
TRBV4-1	TRBD1	TRBJ2-3	once	TGCGCCAGCAGCCTAATCAGGGGGTTGGGCACAGATACGCAGTATTTT	CASSLIRGLGTDTQYF
TRBV6-1	.	TRBJ2-7	.	TGTGCCAGCAGTGAAGGGGGCCTCTCCTACGAGCAGTACTTC	CASSEGGLSYEQYF
TRBV6-4	.	TRBJ2-7	.	TGTGCCAGCAGTGACTCGGAAGGTTCGTCCTACGAGCAGTACTTC	CASSDSEGSSYEQYF
TRBV11-3	TRBD2	TRBJ2-1	.	TGTGCCAGCAGCTTAGAAGGCGGGAGGGACAATGAGCAGTTCTTC	CASSLEGGRDNEQFF
TRBV5-1	TRBD2	TRBJ2-5	few	TGCGCCAGCAGCTTGGAGTCTAGCGGGAAGGAGACCCAGTACTTC	CASSLESSGKETQYF
TRBV5-6	.	TRBJ1-4	once	TGTGCCAGCAGCGTCCCAGGGAGCCGTAATGAAAAACTGTTTTTT	CASSVPGSRNEKLFF
TRBV18	.	TRBJ2-1	.	TGTGCCAGCTCTCACGGAATCAACAATGAGCAGTTCTTC	CASSHGINNEQFF
TRBV18	TRBD1	TRBJ1-5	.	TGTGCCAGCTCACCAGGGACAGAGTATCAGCCCCAGCATTTT	CASSPGTEYQPQHF
TRBV6-4	.	TRBJ2-1	.	TGTGCCAGCAGTGAGAAGGGAGGGGGGTCCTACAATGAGCAGTTCTTC	CASSEKGGGSYNEQFF
TRBV5-4	TRBD1	TRBJ2-7	.	TGTGCCAGCAGCTCCGACAGGGGGTCGCAGTACTTC	CASSSDRGSQYF
TRBV4-2	.	TRBJ1-2	.	TGTGCCAGCAGCCAAATCTCGGGGGCCAACGATGGCTACACCTTC	CASSQISGANDGYTF
TRBV7-3	.	TRBJ2-3	.	TGTGCCAGCAGCTCGCAGGGCCCAGATACGCAGTATTTT	CASSSQGPDTQYF
TRBV27	.	TRBJ2-3	.	TGTGCCAGCAGTTTTTGGGGGGTTGAGGGCACAGATACGCAGTATTTT	CASSFWGVEGTDTQYF
TRBV30	.	TRBJ2-1	.	TGTGCCTGGAGTGTTGCCCGGGACGAGCAGTTCTTC	CAWSVARDEQFF
TRBV7-9	.	TRBJ2-5	.	TGTGCCAGCAGCTTAGGCTCCCAAGAGACCCAGTACTTC	CASSLGSQETQYF
TRBV6-5	TRBD2	TRBJ2-1	.	TGTGCCAGCAGTTCCCCTTCCCTAGCGGGGAAGAATGAGCAGTTCTTC	CASSSPSLAGKNEQFF
TRBV11-2	TRBD2	TRBJ2-1	once	TGTGCCAGCAGCCGCCGACTAGCGGGATACAATAACAATGAGCAGTTCTTC	CASSRRLAGYNNNEQFF
TRBV7-8	TRBD1	TRBJ2-7	.	TGTGCCAGCAGCTTTTTGACAGGGCCCAACGAGCAGTACTTC	CASSFLTGPNEQYF
TRBV4-1	.	TRBJ1-5	.	TGCGCCAGCAGCCAACCCCCGGGGGATCAGCCCCAGCATTTT	CASSQPPGDQPQHF